This TCR beta chain appears in the sequencing data of a study of Ad26.COV2.S vaccination and SARS-CoV-2 variants. Study-level information: Ad26.COV2.S, an intramuscular injection, was given once or twice 56 days apart.

Regarding the study as a whole: The authors reported substantial breadth in spike-specific CD8+ and CD4+ T cell responses after vaccination.

A note on this clone: The antigen remains unidentified.

The treatment denotes: around 19 received Ad26.COV2.S at low or high dose, single or two shots; roughly 5 received placebo; per-sample allocation not given. Collection of the samples took place on day 63 after the first injection of vaccine or placebo. In Boston, an adult donor aged 18-55 years took part. Wuhan-strain spike was delivered by a replication-incompetent Ad26 vector. The germline V gene has CDR1 SGHRS and CDR2 YFSETQ. The trim removed 4 bases at V and 0 bases at J, leaving 6 bases unmatched. The CDR3 totals 15 residues. Repertoires were generated with immunoSEQ multiplex PCR, while TCRdb's copy carries only in-frame clones and drops some. The sample holds 300,000 to 350,000 clones, 80% to 90% seen once.

This TCR derives from a person between 18 and 59 years old who received the Ad26.COV2.S COVID-19 vaccine or a placebo. The rearrangement joins TRBV5-1 to TRBJ1-1, with TRBD1 matching over 7 bases. The specimen was peripheral blood, collected in a trial of Ad26.COV2.S vaccine versus placebo. The CDR3 spells CASSPRQGLNTEAFF. The CDR3 DNA reads as TGCGCCAGCAGCCCCAGACAGGGACTGAACACTGAAGCTTTCTTT.